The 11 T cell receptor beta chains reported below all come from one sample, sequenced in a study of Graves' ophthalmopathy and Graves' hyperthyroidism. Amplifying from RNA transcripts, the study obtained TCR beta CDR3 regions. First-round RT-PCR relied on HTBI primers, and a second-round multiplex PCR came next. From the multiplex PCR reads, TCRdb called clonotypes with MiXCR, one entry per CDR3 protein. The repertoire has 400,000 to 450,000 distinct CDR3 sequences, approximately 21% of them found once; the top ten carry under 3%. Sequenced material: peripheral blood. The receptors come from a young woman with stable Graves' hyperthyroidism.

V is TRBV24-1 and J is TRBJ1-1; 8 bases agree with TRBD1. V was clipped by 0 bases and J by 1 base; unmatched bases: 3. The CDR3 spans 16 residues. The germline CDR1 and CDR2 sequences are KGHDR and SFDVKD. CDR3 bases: TGTGCCACCAGTGATTTGTACGGGACAGGGAACACTGAAGCTTTCTTT. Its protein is CATSDLYGTGNTEAFF.

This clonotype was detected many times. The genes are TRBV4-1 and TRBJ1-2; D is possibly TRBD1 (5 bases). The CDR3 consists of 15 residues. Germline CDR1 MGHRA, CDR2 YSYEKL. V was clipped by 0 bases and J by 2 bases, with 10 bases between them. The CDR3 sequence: CASSQELDNNYGYTF. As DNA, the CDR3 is TGCGCCAGCAGCCAAGAACTGGACAACAACTATGGCTACACCTTC.

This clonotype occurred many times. CDR3 protein: CASRTGTGGNTGELFF. The CDR3 nucleotides are TGTGCCAGCAGAACCGGGACAGGGGGCAACACCGGGGAGCTGTTTTTT. The chain has TRBV28 and TRBJ2-2; 12 bases are a match to TRBD1. The CDR3 sequence is 16 residues long. In germline, CDR1 is MDHEN, CDR2 SYDVKM. V lost 6 bases, J lost 2 bases, and 4 bases stayed unmatched.

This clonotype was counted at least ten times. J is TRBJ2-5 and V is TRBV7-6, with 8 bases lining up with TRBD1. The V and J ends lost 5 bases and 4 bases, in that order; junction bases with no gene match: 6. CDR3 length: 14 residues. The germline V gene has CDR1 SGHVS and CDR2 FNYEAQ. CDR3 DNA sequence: TGTGCCAGCAGCATCCCAGGGGGCGCAGAGACCCAGTACTTC. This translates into CASSIPGGAETQYF.

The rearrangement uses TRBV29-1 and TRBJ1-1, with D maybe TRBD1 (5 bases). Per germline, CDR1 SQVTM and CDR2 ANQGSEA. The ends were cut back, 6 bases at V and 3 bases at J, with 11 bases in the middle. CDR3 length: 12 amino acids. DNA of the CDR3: TGCAGCGTAAAGATGGGGGACACTGAAGCTTTCTTT. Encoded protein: CSVKMGDTEAFF.

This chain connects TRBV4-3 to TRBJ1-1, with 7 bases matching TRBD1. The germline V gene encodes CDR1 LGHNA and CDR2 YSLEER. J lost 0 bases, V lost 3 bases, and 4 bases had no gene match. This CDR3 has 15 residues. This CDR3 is CASSHPGQMNTEAFF. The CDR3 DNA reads TGCGCCAGCAGCCATCCGGGACAGATGAACACTGAAGCTTTCTTT.

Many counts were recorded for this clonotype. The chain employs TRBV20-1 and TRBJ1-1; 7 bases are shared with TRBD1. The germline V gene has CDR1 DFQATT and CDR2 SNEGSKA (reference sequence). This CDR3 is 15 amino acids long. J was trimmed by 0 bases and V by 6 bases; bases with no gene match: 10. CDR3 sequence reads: CSAEPGQRMNTEAFF. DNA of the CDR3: TGCAGTGCCGAACCGGGACAGAGAATGAACACTGAAGCTTTCTTT.

The CDR3 region has the DNA TGTGCCAGCAGGTTCACAGGGAACAGTCGGCACGAGCAGTACTTC. Encoded protein: CASRFTGNSRHEQYF. J is TRBJ2-7 and V is TRBV6-1, with D possibly being TRBD1 (6 bases). CDR3 length equals 15 residues. V lost 6 bases to trimming and J lost 5 bases, with 20 bases between them. Germline V gene lookup returns CDR1 MNHNS and CDR2 SASEGT.

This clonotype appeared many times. The DNA for the CDR3 is TGTGCCAGTAGTATCGCCATCTATGGCTACACCTTC. Its protein is CASSIAIYGYTF. This rearrangement joins TRBV19 to TRBJ1-2; D unresolved. V was cut by 3 bases and J by 4 bases, with 6 bases left in between. The CDR3 spans 12 residues. CDR1 and CDR2 (germline): LNHDA, SQIVND (reference sequence).

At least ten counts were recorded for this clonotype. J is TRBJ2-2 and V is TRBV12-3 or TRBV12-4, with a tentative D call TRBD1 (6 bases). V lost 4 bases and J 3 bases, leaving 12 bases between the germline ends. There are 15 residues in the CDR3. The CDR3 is CASSSGAWDTGELFF. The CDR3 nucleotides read TGTGCCAGCAGTTCAGGGGCCTGGGACACCGGGGAGCTGTTTTTT.

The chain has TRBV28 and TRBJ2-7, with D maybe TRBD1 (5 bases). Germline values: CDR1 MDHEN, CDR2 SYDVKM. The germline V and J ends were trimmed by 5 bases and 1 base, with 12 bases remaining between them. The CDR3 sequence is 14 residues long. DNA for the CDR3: TGTGCCAGCAGTGGGGCAGGGAAGTCCTACGAGCAGTACTTC. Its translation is CASSGAGKSYEQYF.